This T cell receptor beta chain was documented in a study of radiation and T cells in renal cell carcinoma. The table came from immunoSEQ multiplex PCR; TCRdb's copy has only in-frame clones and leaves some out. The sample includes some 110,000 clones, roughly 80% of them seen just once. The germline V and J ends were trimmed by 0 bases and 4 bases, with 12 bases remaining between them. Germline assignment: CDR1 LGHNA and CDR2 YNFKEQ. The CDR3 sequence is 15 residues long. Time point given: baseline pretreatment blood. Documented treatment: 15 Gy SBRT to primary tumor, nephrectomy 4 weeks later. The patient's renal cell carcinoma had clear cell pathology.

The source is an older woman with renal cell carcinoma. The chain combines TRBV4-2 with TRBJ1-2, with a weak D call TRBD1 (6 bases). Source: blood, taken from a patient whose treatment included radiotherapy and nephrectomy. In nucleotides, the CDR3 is TGTGCCAGCAGCCAAGATGAGGGACAAATCTATGGCTACACCTTC. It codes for CASSQDEGQIYGYTF.